Each of the 8 T cell receptor beta chains below was sequenced from the same sample in a study of cytomegalovirus exposure and HLA in healthy donors. The PCR used 60 Vbeta and 13 Jbeta primers. Method: immunoSEQ multiplex PCR; TCRdb's copy keeps in-frame clones and lacks some. The table has 150,000 or so clones, approximately 70% seen once. Sequencing was performed on PBMCs. These receptor sequences come from a man aged 40-50 years in good health and CMV-seropositive.

The CDR3 DNA is TGTGCCAGCAGCCAGGGCCGGGGGGACGAGCAGTACTTC. It specifies CASSQGRGDEQYF. The gene calls are TRBV6-5 and TRBJ2-7, with 7 nucleotides matching TRBD2. The CDR3 has 13 residues. From germline, CDR1 is MNHEY and CDR2 SVGAGI. V gave up 6 bases and J gave up 5 bases; unmatched junction bases: 7.

V is TRBV5-4 and J is TRBJ2-2; tentatively, D is TRBD2 (6 bases). Trimming removed 2 bases from V and 3 bases from J, with 14 bases in between. CDR1 and CDR2 from the germline V gene are SGHNT and YYREEE (reference sequence). There are 16 residues in the CDR3. CDR3 protein: CASSFLTAGYTGELFF. CDR3 sequence (DNA): TGTGCCAGCAGCTTCCTGACAGCGGGCTACACCGGGGAGCTGTTTTTT. Looking up the rest from reference TRBV5-4 and TRBJ2-2 gives the full variable domain: ETGVTQSPTHLIKTRGQQVTLRCSSQSGHNTVSWYQQALGQGPQFIFQYYREEENGRGNFPPRFSGLQFPNYSSELNVNALELDDSALYLCASSFLTAGYTGELFFGEGSRLTVL.

V and J are TRBV9 and TRBJ2-3, with D possibly being TRBD1 (6 bases). V was shortened by 2 bases and J by 0 bases, with 19 bases between the two germline ends. Germline V lookup: CDR1 SGDLS, CDR2 YYNGEE. CDR3 length: 18 residues. The CDR3 DNA follows: TGTGCCAGCAGCGTGCTTCCTGACAGGACCCTTAGCACAGATACGCAGTATTTT. This encodes CASSVLPDRTLSTDTQYF.

The chain recombines TRBV6-5 with TRBJ1-5; D gene unclear. V was shortened by 5 bases and J by 3 bases, with 8 bases between the two germline ends. Per germline, CDR1 MNHEY and CDR2 SVGAGI. The CDR3 contains 13 residues. CDR3: CASSHKPNQPQHF. The CDR3 DNA reads TGTGCCAGCAGTCACAAACCCAATCAGCCCCAGCATTTT.

The J gene is TRBJ2-7, the V gene TRBV4-3, with a possible D match to TRBD2 (7 bases). CDR3 length: 14 residues. Germline V gene lookup returns CDR1 LGHNA and CDR2 YSLEER. The V and J ends lost 4 bases and 2 bases respectively, with 12 bases between them. The CDR3 bases are TGCGCCAGCAGCCCTTTCGGGGGGCCCTACGAGCAGTACTTC. The encoded protein is CASSPFGGPYEQYF.

As concerns this clone: Distinct nucleotide sequences in the sample also encode this CDR3. J is TRBJ1-6 and V is TRBV5-8, with D possibly TRBD1 on 5 matching bases. CDR3 length: 17 residues. Germline V lookup: CDR1 SGHTS, CDR2 YDEGEE. The ends were cut back, 4 bases at V and 0 bases at J, with 14 bases in the middle. The DNA for the CDR3 is TGTGCCAGCAGCGGTCGGGGGTCCAGCTCCTATAATTCACCCCTCCACTTT. It yields the protein CASSGRGSSSYNSPLHF.

The chain links TRBV5-1 to TRBJ1-1; no clear D gene. V was trimmed by 1 base and J by 5 bases, leaving 6 bases between them. CDR1 is SGHRS and CDR2 is YFSETQ in the germline V gene. This CDR3 region has 12 residues. CDR3 region: CASSLSETEAFF. CDR3 bases: TGCGCCAGCAGCTTGAGTGAGACTGAAGCTTTCTTT.

V is TRBV9 and J is TRBJ2-4; D gene ambiguous. This CDR3 is 18 amino acids long. The V gene's germline CDR1 is SGDLS and CDR2 YYNGEE. V lost 4 bases to trimming and J lost 0 bases, with 20 bases between them. CDR3 bases: TGTGCCAGCAGCCCCCCGCCAGACACATCCTTAGCCAAAAACATTCAGTACTTC. Its protein product is CASSPPPDTSLAKNIQYF.